This is a list of T cell receptor beta chains from one sample in a study of response to subunit inactivated influenza vaccine. MiXCR, applied by TCRdb to the RT-PCR reads, yields one record per CDR3 protein. The top ten hold about 7.6% of the sample, which has roughly 630,000 distinct CDR3 sequences, approximately 14% seen once. The starting material was PBMCs from blood, obtained approximately 15 days before vaccination. All receptors come from a man over 45 who received an inactivated influenza vaccine. Each CDR3 is given with its conserved first and last residue. The order of the fields is V gene, clone size, J gene, D gene, CDR3 protein, CDR3 DNA. D genes are given only for firm matches. Clone size is given for some rows only: seen once, a few or many times, or a class if the clone is expanded.

V gene: TRBV20-1; clone size: few; J gene: TRBJ2-5; D gene: TRBD2; CDR3 protein: CSARSRTSRKETQYF; CDR3 DNA: TGCAGTGCTAGATCCCGGACTAGTCGGAAAGAGACCCAGTACTTC
V gene: TRBV20-1; clone size: .; J gene: TRBJ1-6; D gene: .; CDR3 protein: CSARDGGMNSPLHF; CDR3 DNA: TGCAGTGCTAGAGATGGGGGGATGAATTCACCCCTCCACTTT
V gene: TRBV4-1; clone size: many; J gene: TRBJ1-2; D gene: .; CDR3 protein: CASSQEVAGTNYGYTF; CDR3 DNA: TGCGCCAGCAGCCAAGAAGTGGCAGGTACTAACTATGGCTACACCTTC
V gene: TRBV24-1; clone size: .; J gene: TRBJ2-7; D gene: TRBD2; CDR3 protein: CATSDFNPTSGSYEQYF; CDR3 DNA: TGTGCCACCAGTGATTTTAACCCGACTAGCGGGAGTTACGAGCAGTACTTC
V gene: TRBV4-3; clone size: few; J gene: TRBJ1-6; D gene: .; CDR3 protein: CASSQAQMGNSPLHF; CDR3 DNA: TGCGCCAGCAGCCAAGCACAGATGGGTAATTCACCCCTCCACTTT
V gene: TRBV5-1; clone size: many; J gene: TRBJ2-7; D gene: .; CDR3 protein: CASSLGQAATEQYF; CDR3 DNA: TGCGCCAGCAGCTTGGGTCAAGCCGCCACCGAGCAGTACTTC
V gene: TRBV6-1; clone size: .; J gene: TRBJ2-2; D gene: .; CDR3 protein: CASRVHSTGELFF; CDR3 DNA: TGTGCCAGCCGCGTGCATTCGACCGGGGAGCTGTTTTTT
V gene: TRBV18; clone size: few; J gene: TRBJ2-2; D gene: .; CDR3 protein: CASSRSLGPGELFF; CDR3 DNA: TGTGCCAGCTCACGAAGCTTGGGTCCCGGGGAGCTGTTTTTT
V gene: TRBV27; clone size: .; J gene: TRBJ1-6; D gene: .; CDR3 protein: CASSPSPVVNSPLHF; CDR3 DNA: TGTGCCAGCAGTCCCTCCCCGGTAGTAAATTCACCCCTCCACTTT
V gene: TRBV6-5; clone size: .; J gene: TRBJ2-3; D gene: .; CDR3 protein: CASRAQGDTQYF; CDR3 DNA: TGTGCCAGCCGGGCCCAGGGAGATACGCAGTATTTT
V gene: TRBV27; clone size: .; J gene: TRBJ2-1; D gene: TRBD1; CDR3 protein: CASSPRDSPYNEQFF; CDR3 DNA: TGTGCCAGCAGTCCCCGGGACAGCCCCTACAATGAGCAGTTCTTC
V gene: TRBV27; clone size: .; J gene: TRBJ2-7; D gene: .; CDR3 protein: CSSKGASASYEQYF; CDR3 DNA: TGTTCTTCCAAGGGGGCTAGCGCATCCTACGAGCAGTACTTC
V gene: TRBV15; clone size: few; J gene: TRBJ1-5; D gene: .; CDR3 protein: CATSTTDSDEPQHF; CDR3 DNA: TGTGCCACCAGCACTACGGACTCCGATGAGCCCCAGCATTTT
V gene: TRBV4-1; clone size: .; J gene: TRBJ1-1; D gene: .; CDR3 protein: CASSQEGGNPNTEAFF; CDR3 DNA: TGCGCCAGCAGCCAAGAAGGTGGGAATCCGAACACTGAAGCTTTCTTT
V gene: TRBV10-2; clone size: .; J gene: TRBJ2-5; D gene: TRBD2; CDR3 protein: CASSVNGGAPQYF; CDR3 DNA: TGCGCCAGCAGTGTGAACGGGGGGGCCCCCCAGTACTTC
V gene: TRBV20-1; clone size: few; J gene: TRBJ2-6; D gene: .; CDR3 protein: CSARTGSSGANVLTF; CDR3 DNA: TGCAGTGCCCGGACGGGTTCCTCTGGGGCCAACGTCCTGACTTTC